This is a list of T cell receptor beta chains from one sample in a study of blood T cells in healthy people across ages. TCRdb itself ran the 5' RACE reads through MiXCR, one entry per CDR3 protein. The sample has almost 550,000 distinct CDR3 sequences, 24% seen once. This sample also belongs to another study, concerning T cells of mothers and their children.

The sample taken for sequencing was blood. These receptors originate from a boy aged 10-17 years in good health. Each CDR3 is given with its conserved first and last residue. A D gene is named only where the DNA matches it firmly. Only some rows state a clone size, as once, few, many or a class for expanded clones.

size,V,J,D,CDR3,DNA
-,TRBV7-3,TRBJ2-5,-,CASSFLLLNRGRVEETQYF,TGTGCCAGCAGCTTCCTGCTTCTCAATCGGGGCAGGGTGGAAGAGACCCAGTACTTC
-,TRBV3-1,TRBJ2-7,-,CASSPLGQNYEQYF,TGTGCCAGCAGCCCGCTCGGACAGAACTACGAGCAGTACTTC
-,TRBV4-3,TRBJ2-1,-,CASSQVAGNEQFF,TGCGCCAGCAGCCAAGTGGCCGGCAATGAGCAGTTCTTC
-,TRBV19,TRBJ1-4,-,CASSIPGSDEKLFF,TGTGCCAGTAGTATTCCGGGGAGTGATGAAAAACTGTTTTTT
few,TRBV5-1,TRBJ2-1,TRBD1,CASSPQNRGYNEQFF,TGCGCCAGCAGCCCACAGAACAGGGGTTACAATGAGCAGTTCTTC
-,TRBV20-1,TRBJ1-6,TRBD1,CSAPLQGRNSPLHF,TGCAGTGCTCCCTTACAGGGGAGGAATTCACCCCTCCACTTT
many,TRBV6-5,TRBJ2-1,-,CASSYTRGNEQFF,TGTGCCAGCAGTTACACGAGAGGCAATGAGCAGTTCTTC
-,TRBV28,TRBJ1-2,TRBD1,CASSTSFTGGISYTF,TGTGCCAGCAGCACAAGCTTTACAGGGGGGATCAGCTACACCTTC
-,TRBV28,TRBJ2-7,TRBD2,CASKQLAGEDEQYF,TGTGCCAGCAAACAACTAGCGGGAGAGGACGAGCAGTACTTC
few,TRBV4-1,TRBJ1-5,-,CASSQDHGNQPQHF,TGCGCCAGCAGCCAAGATCACGGGAATCAGCCCCAGCATTTT
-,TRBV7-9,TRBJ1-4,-,CASSPGGLEKLFF,TGTGCCAGCAGCCCCGGGGGGCTTGAAAAACTGTTTTTT
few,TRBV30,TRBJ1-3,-,CAWHPPGYAGNTIYF,TGTGCCTGGCATCCCCCAGGGTACGCTGGAAACACCATATATTTT
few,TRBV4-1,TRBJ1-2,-,CASSQDAGLRYGYTF,TGCGCCAGCAGCCAAGATGCAGGGCTAAGATATGGCTACACCTTC
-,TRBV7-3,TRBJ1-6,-,CASSLQGGINSPLHF,TGTGCCAGCAGCTTACAAGGGGGAATTAATTCACCCCTCCACTTT